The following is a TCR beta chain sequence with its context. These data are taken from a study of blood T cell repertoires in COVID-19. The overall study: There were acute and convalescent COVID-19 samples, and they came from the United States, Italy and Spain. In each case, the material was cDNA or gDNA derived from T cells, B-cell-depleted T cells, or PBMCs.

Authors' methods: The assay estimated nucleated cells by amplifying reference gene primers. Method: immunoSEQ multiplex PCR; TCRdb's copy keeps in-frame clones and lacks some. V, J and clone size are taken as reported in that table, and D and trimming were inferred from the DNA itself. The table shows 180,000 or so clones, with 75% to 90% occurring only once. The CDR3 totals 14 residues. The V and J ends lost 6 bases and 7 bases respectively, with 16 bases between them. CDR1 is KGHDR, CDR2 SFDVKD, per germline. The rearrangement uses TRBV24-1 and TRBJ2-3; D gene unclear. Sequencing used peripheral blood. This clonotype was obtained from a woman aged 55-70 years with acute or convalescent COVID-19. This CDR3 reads CATSHPTPPYTQYF. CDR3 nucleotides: TGTGCCACCAGTCACCCTACCCCCCCATATACGCAGTATTTT.